The next 19 T cell receptor beta chains were all read from a single sample in a study of sequential checkpoint blockade in melanoma. Treatment specified: randomized to nivolumab then ipilimumab (arm A) or the reverse (arm B). Data came from immunoSEQ multiplex PCR; TCRdb stores just in-frame clones and leaves some out. The profile shows several thousand clones, over 65% of them singletons. The sequences come from CD8+ T cells sorted from blood (inferred from file names), collected from a patient given nivolumab and ipilimumab in sequence. Every receptor here comes from a human donor with melanoma.

CDR3 coding DNA: TGTGCCAGCAGTACGAGACAGGGCCCTGGACTAGCGGGCCCCAGCTCCTACAATGAGCAGTTCTTC. The encoded protein is CASSTRQGPGLAGPSSYNEQFF. The V and J genes are TRBV27 and TRBJ2-1; 11 nucleotides match TRBD2. CDR3 length: 22 residues. V was pared by 5 bases and J by 0 bases, with 21 bases of the junction left unmatched. Germline V CDR1 and CDR2: MNHEY, SMNVEV (reference sequence).

V usage is TRBV9 and J usage is TRBJ2-2; 7 bases are shared with TRBD2. From germline, CDR1 is SGDLS and CDR2 YYNGEE. CDR3 length equals 15 residues. The V and J ends lost 3 bases and 2 bases, in that order; junction bases with no gene match: 4. CDR3 loop: CASSEGLTNTGELFF. The CDR3 coding sequence is TGTGCCAGCAGCGAGGGACTAACAAACACCGGGGAGCTGTTTTTT.

The J gene is TRBJ2-1, the V gene TRBV29-1, with 13 bases matching TRBD2. CDR1 SQVTM and CDR2 ANQGSEA come from the germline V gene. The CDR3 covers 17 residues. The V gene end was trimmed by 5 bases and the J gene end by 1 base; junction bases not matched to a gene: 8. The CDR3 loop is CSVFPTSGGGSYNEQFF. The CDR3 region has the DNA TGCAGCGTTTTCCCCACTAGCGGGGGGGGGTCCTACAATGAGCAGTTCTTC.

This chain uses TRBV2 with TRBJ2-5; TRBD1 aligns across 8 bases. The ends lost 6 bases at V and 3 bases at J; junction bases unmatched: 9. The germline CDR1 and CDR2 sequences are SNHLY and FYNNEI. The CDR3 covers 15 residues. The CDR3 sequence is CASRATGDGKETQYF. In DNA, the CDR3 is TGTGCCAGCAGAGCGACAGGGGACGGCAAAGAGACCCAGTACTTC.

The chain joins TRBV9 to TRBJ1-1, with 8 bases identical to TRBD1. Germline V lookup: CDR1 SGDLS, CDR2 YYNGEE. The CDR3 is made up of 18 amino acids. V shed 0 bases, J shed 0 bases, and the junction held 10 bases outside the gene matches. The CDR3 region has the DNA TGTGCCAGCAGCGTAGCGGCAGGGGGCCCTAGGGTGAACACTGAAGCTTTCTTT. Protein sequence: CASSVAAGGPRVNTEAFF.

This clone has just a few counts. The chain employs TRBV19 and TRBJ1-2; TRBD1 is a possible D gene (5 bases). The germline gives CDR1 LNHDA, CDR2 SQIVND (reference sequence). The V and J ends lost 7 bases and 1 base respectively, with 7 bases between them. This CDR3 has 12 amino acids. As DNA, the CDR3 is TGTGCCAGTAAGGGACTTAACTATGGCTACACCTTC. Protein product: CASKGLNYGYTF.

This rearrangement joins TRBV6-6 to TRBJ2-7; D possibly corresponds to TRBD1 (5 bases). V lost 8 bases, J lost 3 bases, and 11 bases lay in between. Germline loops: CDR1 MNHNY, CDR2 SVGAGI (reference sequence). The CDR3 extends over 12 amino acids. CDR3 nucleotide sequence: TGTGCCAGCTTAGACAGAAACTACGAGCAGTACTTC. Its protein product is CASLDRNYEQYF.

This clone was picked up a small number of times. The chain recombines TRBV7-9 with TRBJ2-7; 13 bases align to TRBD2. V trimming: 5 bases; J trimming: 7 bases; junction bases outside the gene matches: 5. The CDR3 runs 14 residues. Germline V gene data show CDR1 as SEHNR and CDR2 as FQNEAQ (reference sequence). CDR3 in amino acids: CASSPGTSGKEQYF. CDR3 in DNA: TGTGCCAGCAGCCCGGGGACTAGCGGGAAGGAGCAGTACTTC.

The chain combines TRBV25-1 with TRBJ2-1; weak D call: TRBD1 (6 bases). V lost 3 bases and J lost 3, with 9 bases in between. The V gene's germline CDR1 is MGHDK and CDR2 SYGVNS. This CDR3 has 14 amino acids. CDR3 region: CASSEQDSYNEQFF. The DNA for the CDR3 is TGTGCCAGCAGTGAGCAGGACAGCTACAATGAGCAGTTCTTC.

By share of the sample, this clone is large (0.1 to 1%). V and J are TRBV29-1 and TRBJ2-7, with 9 bases aligning to TRBD2. Per the germline V gene, CDR1 is SQVTM and CDR2 is ANQGSEA. The trim removed 4 bases at V and 4 bases at J, leaving 8 bases unmatched. The CDR3 length is 14 residues. The CDR3 bases are TGCAGCGTTGGAACGGGACTAGCTTCTTACGAGCAGTACTTC. Encoded protein: CSVGTGLASYEQYF.

The genes are TRBV15 and TRBJ1-5, with D perhaps TRBD1 (5 bases). The CDR3 totals 13 residues. Germline V gives CDR1 LNHNV, CDR2 YYDKDF (reference sequence). The ends were cut back, 5 bases at V and 4 bases at J, with 9 bases in the middle. The CDR3 nucleotides are TGTGCCACCAGCTCCGGGGGGAATCAGCCCCAGCATTTT. It specifies CATSSGGNQPQHF.

The rearrangement links TRBV7-9 to TRBJ1-3, with 8 bases matching TRBD1. Unmatched junction bases numbered 2, after V lost 1 base and J lost 0 bases. CDR1 and CDR2 from the germline V gene are SEHNR and FQNEAQ (reference sequence). There are 16 residues in the CDR3. The CDR3 spells CASSLGDRNSGNTIYF. In DNA, the CDR3 is TGTGCCAGCAGCTTAGGGGACAGGAACTCTGGAAACACCATATATTTT.

The CDR3 spells CASSSDSGTSGRAFIEQYF. CDR3 DNA: TGTGCCAGCAGCTCTGACAGCGGGACTAGCGGGAGGGCCTTTATCGAGCAGTACTTC. This chain uses TRBV5-4 with TRBJ2-7; 16 bases are shared with TRBD2. Germline lookup yields CDR1 SGHNT and CDR2 YYREEE (reference sequence). J was trimmed by 6 bases and V by 3 bases; bases with no gene match: 15. This CDR3 contains 19 residues.

The sample holds a few counts of this clone. This rearrangement joins TRBV4-1 to TRBJ2-1; D gene ambiguous. CDR3 length: 11 residues. Germline lookup yields CDR1 MGHRA and CDR2 YSYEKL. V shed 3 bases and J shed 8 bases, with 5 bases lying between them. The CDR3, as DNA: TGCGCCAGCAGCCATATTCATGAGCAGTTCTTC. It is translated as CASSHIHEQFF.

V is TRBV9 and J is TRBJ2-7; 8 bases match TRBD1. The CDR3 extends over 15 amino acids. CDR1 and CDR2 from the germline V gene are SGDLS and YYNGEE. J gave up 3 bases and V 3 bases, and 8 bases lay outside the gene matches. This CDR3 is CASSGGTGLSYEQYF. The DNA of the CDR3 is TGTGCCAGCAGCGGAGGGACAGGCCTCAGCTACGAGCAGTACTTC.

The rearrangement uses TRBV7-9 and TRBJ2-2, with 14 positions matching TRBD2. The CDR3 is made up of 16 amino acids. The V gene's germline CDR1 is SEHNR and CDR2 FQNEAQ (reference sequence). The V gene end was trimmed by 5 bases and the J gene end by 6 bases; junction bases not matched to a gene: 5. The chain's CDR3 is CASSQGTSGSAGELFF. The CDR3 region has the DNA TGTGCCAGCAGCCAAGGGACTAGCGGGAGTGCCGGGGAGCTGTTTTTT. The full variable domain, with the rest looked up from reference TRBV7-9 and TRBJ2-2, is DTGVSQNPRHKITKRGQNVTFRCDPISEHNRLYWYRQTLGQGPEFLTYFQNEAQLEKSRLLSDRFSAERPKGSFSTLEIQRTEQGDSAMYLCASSQGTSGSAGELFFGEGSRLTVL.

The DNA for the CDR3 is TGTGCCAGTAGTATAGGATCCGGTCCTCCCTACGAGCAGTACTTC. This translates into CASSIGSGPPYEQYF. The chain combines TRBV19 with TRBJ2-7; D remains unclear. The CDR3 spans 15 residues. CDR1 is LNHDA and CDR2 is SQIVND in the germline V gene (reference sequence). V shed 1 base and J shed 2 bases, with 12 bases lying between them.

The chain carries TRBV4-1 and TRBJ1-6; D possibly corresponds to TRBD1 (6 bases). The CDR3 is 15 residues long. The V and J ends lost 0 bases and 7 bases respectively, with 10 bases between them. The germline CDR1 and CDR2 sequences are MGHRA and YSYEKL. CDR3 protein: CASSQDQQGNSPLHF. The CDR3 DNA follows: TGCGCCAGCAGCCAAGATCAACAGGGAAATTCACCCCTCCACTTT.

This clone was seen only a few times. The chain joins TRBV4-1 to TRBJ1-1, with D maybe TRBD1 (5 bases). Per the germline V gene, CDR1 is MGHRA and CDR2 is YSYEKL. The length of the CDR3 is 17 residues. Trimming shortened V by 0 bases and J by 0 bases, and 14 bases separated the two germline ends. For the CDR3, the DNA is TGCGCCAGCAGCCAAGATGGGTTAGACAGTCTGAACACTGAAGCTTTCTTT. Residues: CASSQDGLDSLNTEAFF.